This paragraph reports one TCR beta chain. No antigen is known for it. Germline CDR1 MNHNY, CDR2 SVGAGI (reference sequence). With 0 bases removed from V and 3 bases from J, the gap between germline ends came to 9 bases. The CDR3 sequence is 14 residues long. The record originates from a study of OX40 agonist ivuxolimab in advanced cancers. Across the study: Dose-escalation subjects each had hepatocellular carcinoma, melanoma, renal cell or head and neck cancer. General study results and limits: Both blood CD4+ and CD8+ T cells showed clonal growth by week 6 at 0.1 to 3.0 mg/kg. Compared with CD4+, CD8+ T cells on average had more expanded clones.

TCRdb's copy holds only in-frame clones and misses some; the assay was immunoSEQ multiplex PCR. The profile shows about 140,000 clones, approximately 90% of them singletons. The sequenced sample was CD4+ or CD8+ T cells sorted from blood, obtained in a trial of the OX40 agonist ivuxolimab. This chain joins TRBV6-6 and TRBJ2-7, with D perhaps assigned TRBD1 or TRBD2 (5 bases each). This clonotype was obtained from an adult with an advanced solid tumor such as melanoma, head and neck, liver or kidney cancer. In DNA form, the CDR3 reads TGTGCCAGCAGTTACTCGACTGGGGGCTACGAGCAGTACTTC. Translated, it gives CASSYSTGGYEQYF.